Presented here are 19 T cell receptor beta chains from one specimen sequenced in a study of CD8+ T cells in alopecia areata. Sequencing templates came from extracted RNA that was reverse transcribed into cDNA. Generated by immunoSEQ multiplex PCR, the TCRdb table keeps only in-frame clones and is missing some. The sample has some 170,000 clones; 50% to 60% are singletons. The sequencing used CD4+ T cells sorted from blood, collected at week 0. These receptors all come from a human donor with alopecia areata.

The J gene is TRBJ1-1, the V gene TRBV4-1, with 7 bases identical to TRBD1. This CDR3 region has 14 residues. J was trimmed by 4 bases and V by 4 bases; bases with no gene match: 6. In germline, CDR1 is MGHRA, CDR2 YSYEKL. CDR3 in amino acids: CASSREGAGTEAFF. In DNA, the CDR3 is TGCGCCAGCAGCCGAGAGGGGGCTGGCACTGAAGCTTTCTTT.

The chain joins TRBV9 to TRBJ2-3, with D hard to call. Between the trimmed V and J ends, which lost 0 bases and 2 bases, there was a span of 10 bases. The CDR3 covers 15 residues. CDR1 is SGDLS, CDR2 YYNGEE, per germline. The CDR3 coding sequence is TGTGCCAGCAGCGTAGTGGGCAGATCCACAGATACGCAGTATTTT. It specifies CASSVVGRSTDTQYF.

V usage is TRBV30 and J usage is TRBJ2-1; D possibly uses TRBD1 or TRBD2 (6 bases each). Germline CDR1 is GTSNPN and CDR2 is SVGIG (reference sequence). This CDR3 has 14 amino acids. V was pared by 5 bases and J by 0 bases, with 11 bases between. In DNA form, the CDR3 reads TGTGCCTGGGCCGGAGGGGGCTCCTACAATGAGCAGTTCTTC. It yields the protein CAWAGGGSYNEQFF.

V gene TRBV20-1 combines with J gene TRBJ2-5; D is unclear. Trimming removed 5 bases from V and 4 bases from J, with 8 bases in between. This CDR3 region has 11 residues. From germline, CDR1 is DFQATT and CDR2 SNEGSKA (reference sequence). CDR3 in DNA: TGCAGTGCTCTCCCTGCAGAGACCCAGTACTTC. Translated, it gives CSALPAETQYF.

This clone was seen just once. The CDR3 DNA sequence: TGTGCCACCAGCAGAGATCCGGTGGAGACCCAGTACTTC. This gives the protein CATSRDPVETQYF. The chain couples TRBV15 to TRBJ2-5, with D unresolved. Germline values: CDR1 LNHNV, CDR2 YYDKDF (reference sequence). Trimming pared 0 bases from V and 5 bases from J, leaving 7 bases between. The CDR3 consists of 13 residues.

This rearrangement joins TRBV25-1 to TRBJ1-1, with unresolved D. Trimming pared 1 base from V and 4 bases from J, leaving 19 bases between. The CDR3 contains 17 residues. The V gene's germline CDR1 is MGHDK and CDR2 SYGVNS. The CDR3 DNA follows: TGTGCCAGCAGTGAATCCCAATCCCTCCCGAGTCGCACTGAAGCTTTCTTT. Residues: CASSESQSLPSRTEAFF.

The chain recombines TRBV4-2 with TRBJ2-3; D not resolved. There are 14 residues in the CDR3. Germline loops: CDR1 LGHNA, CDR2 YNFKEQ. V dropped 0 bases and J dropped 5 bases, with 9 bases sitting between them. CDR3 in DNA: TGTGCCAGCAGCCAAGATGGATATAGAGATACGCAGTATTTT. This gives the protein CASSQDGYRDTQYF.

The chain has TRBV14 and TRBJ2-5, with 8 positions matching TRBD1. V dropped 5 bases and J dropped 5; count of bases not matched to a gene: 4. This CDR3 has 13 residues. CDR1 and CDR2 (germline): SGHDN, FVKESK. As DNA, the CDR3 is TGTGCCAGCAGCGTGACAGGGGTGGAGACCCAGTACTTC. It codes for CASSVTGVETQYF.

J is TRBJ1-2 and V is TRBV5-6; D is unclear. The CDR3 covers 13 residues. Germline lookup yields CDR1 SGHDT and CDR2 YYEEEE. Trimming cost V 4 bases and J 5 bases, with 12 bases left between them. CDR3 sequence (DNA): TGTGCCAGCAGCGAGGACCGAATGTATGGCTACACCTTC. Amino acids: CASSEDRMYGYTF.

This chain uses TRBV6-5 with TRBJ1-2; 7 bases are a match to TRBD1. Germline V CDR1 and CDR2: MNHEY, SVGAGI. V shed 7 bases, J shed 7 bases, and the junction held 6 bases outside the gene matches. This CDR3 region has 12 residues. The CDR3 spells CASTTGALGYTF. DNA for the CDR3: TGTGCCAGCACCACAGGGGCCCTTGGCTACACCTTC.

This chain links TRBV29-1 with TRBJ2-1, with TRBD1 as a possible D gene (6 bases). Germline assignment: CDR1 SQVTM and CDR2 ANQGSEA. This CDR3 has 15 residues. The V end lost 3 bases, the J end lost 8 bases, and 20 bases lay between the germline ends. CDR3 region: CSVDQTGRILDEQFF. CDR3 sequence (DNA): TGCAGCGTTGACCAGACAGGAAGGATTTTGGATGAGCAGTTCTTC.

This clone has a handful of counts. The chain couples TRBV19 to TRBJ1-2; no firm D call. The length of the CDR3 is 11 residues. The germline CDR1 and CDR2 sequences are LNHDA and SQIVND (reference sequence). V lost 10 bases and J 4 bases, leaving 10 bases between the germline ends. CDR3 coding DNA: TGTGCCACTTCGGACCTCTATGGCTACACCTTC. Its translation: CATSDLYGYTF.

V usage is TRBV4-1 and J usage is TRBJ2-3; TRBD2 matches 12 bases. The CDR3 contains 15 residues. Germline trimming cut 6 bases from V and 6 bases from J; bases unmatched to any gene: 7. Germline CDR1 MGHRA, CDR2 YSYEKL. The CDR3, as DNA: TGCGCCAGCAGGTCGACTAGCGGGGGATTGGATACGCAGTATTTT. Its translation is CASRSTSGGLDTQYF.

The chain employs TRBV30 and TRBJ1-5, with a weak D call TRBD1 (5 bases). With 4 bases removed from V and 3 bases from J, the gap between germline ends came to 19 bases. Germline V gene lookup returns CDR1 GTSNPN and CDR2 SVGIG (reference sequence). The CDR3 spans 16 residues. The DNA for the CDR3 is TGTGCCTGGACCGCGCGGGATGGCAGGGTCAATCAGCCCCAGCATTTT. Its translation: CAWTARDGRVNQPQHF.

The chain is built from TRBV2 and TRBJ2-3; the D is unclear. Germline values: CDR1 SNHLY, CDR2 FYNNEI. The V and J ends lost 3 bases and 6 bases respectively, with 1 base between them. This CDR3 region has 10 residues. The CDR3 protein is CASSDDTQYF. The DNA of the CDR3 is TGTGCCAGCAGTGACGATACGCAGTATTTT. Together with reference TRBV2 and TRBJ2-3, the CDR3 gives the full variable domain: EPEVTQTPSHQVTQMGQEVILRCVPISNHLYFYWYRQILGQKVEFLVSFYNNEISEKSEIFDDQFSVERPDGSNFTLKIRSTKLEDSAMYFCASSDDTQYFGPGTRLTVL.

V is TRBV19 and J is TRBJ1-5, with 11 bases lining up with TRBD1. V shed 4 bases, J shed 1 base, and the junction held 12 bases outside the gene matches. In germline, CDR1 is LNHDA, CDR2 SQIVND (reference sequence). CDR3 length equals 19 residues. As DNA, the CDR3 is TGTGCCAGTAGTAGTTTCCGGGACAGGGGGGGAAGGAGCAATCAGCCCCAGCATTTT. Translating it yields CASSSFRDRGGRSNQPQHF.

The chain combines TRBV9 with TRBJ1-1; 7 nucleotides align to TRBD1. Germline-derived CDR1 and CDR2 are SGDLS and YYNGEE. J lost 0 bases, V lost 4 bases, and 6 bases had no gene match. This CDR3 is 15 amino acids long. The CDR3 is CASSPRQGVNTEAFF. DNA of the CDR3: TGTGCCAGCAGCCCCCGACAGGGCGTGAACACTGAAGCTTTCTTT. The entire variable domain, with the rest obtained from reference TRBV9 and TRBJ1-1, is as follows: DSGVTQTPKHLITATGQRVTLRCSPRSGDLSVYWYQQSLDQGLQFLIQYYNGEERAKGNILERFSAQQFPDLHSELNLSSLELGDSALYFCASSPRQGVNTEAFFGQGTRLTVV.

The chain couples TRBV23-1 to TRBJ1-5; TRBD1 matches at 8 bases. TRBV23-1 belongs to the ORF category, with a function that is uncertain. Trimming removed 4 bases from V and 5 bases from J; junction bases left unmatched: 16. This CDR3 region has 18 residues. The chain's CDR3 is CASSPGTGRFKLHQPQHF. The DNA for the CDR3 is TGCGCCAGCAGTCCCGGGACAGGCCGCTTCAAACTTCATCAGCCCCAGCATTTT.

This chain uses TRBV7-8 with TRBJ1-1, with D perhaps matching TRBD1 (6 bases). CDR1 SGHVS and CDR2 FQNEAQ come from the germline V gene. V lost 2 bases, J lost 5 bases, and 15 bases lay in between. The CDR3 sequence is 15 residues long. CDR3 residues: CASSLRTGGYTEAFF. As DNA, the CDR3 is TGTGCCAGCAGCTTACGTACGGGGGGCTATACTGAAGCTTTCTTT.